The next 9 T cell receptor beta chains were all read from a single sample in a study of neurological immune-mediated disorders. TCRdb ran MiXCR on the 5' RACE reads and lists one entry per CDR3 protein. The table lists about 38,000 distinct CDR3 sequences, roughly 11% of them singletons. Material for sequencing was CD4+ T cells from blood. Every receptor here comes from a woman in her 30s with HTLV-1-associated myelopathy (HAM/TSP).

This chain links TRBV10-3 with TRBJ1-1; TRBD1 matches 10 bases. The V gene's germline CDR1 is ENHRY and CDR2 SYGVKD. V was clipped by 6 bases and J by 5 bases; unmatched bases: 6. This CDR3 comprises 14 residues. CDR3 nucleotides: TGTGCCATCAGGCGACAGGGGGCAATGACTGAAGCTTTCTTT. It is translated as CAIRRQGAMTEAFF.

The sample holds many counts of this clonotype. The genes are TRBV6-1 and TRBJ2-7, with a possible D match to TRBD2 (6 bases). Trimming stripped 7 bases from V and 0 bases from J, with 22 bases between. The CDR3 is 17 residues long. CDR1 MNHNS and CDR2 SASEGT come from the germline V gene. The CDR3 protein is CASTPRRGEYSSYEQYF. CDR3 DNA sequence: TGTGCCAGCACCCCCCGGCGGGGCGAATATAGCTCCTACGAGCAGTACTTC.

Only a few counts were recorded for this clonotype. The chain links TRBV7-8 to TRBJ2-7, with 7 bases lining up with TRBD1. Germline assignment: CDR1 SGHVS and CDR2 FQNEAQ. J lost 3 bases, V lost 5 bases, and 4 bases had no gene match. The CDR3 totals 13 residues. The CDR3 nucleotides read TGTGCCAGCAGCCGGGACAGCTACTACGAGCAGTACTTC. This codes for CASSRDSYYEQYF. Together with reference TRBV7-8 and TRBJ2-7, the CDR3 gives the full variable domain: GAGVSQSPRYKVAKRGQDVALRCDPISGHVSLFWYQQALGQGPEFLTYFQNEAQLDKSGLPSDRFFAERPEGSVSTLKIQRTQQEDSAVYLCASSRDSYYEQYFGPGTRLTVT.

This clonotype was counted many times. This rearrangement joins TRBV29-1 to TRBJ1-1; the match to TRBD1 covers 8 bases. Germline assignment: CDR1 SQVTM and CDR2 ANQGSEA. J lost 5 bases, V lost 7 bases, and 9 bases had no gene match. The CDR3 covers 13 residues. As DNA, the CDR3 is TGCAGCGGAGACAGGGGTAGAGGAACTGAAGCTTTCTTT. As protein: CSGDRGRGTEAFF.

This clonotype was seen many times. The chain recombines TRBV27 with TRBJ1-4; 9 positions agree with TRBD1. Per germline, CDR1 MNHEY and CDR2 SMNVEV (reference sequence). J was trimmed by 0 bases and V by 6 bases; bases with no gene match: 8. CDR3 length: 17 residues. CDR3 residues: CASRTGTGLPTNEKLFF. The DNA of the CDR3 is TGTGCCAGCAGAACCGGGACAGGGCTGCCAACTAATGAAAAACTGTTTTTT.

This clonotype was recorded at least ten times. J is TRBJ1-5 and V is TRBV19; D possibly corresponds to TRBD1 (5 bases). The CDR3 covers 14 residues. Trimming pared 3 bases from V and 3 bases from J, leaving 9 bases between. Germline V gene lookup returns CDR1 LNHDA and CDR2 SQIVND (reference sequence). In DNA, the CDR3 is TGTGCCAGTAGTATCTCCAGGGACAATCAGCCCCAGCATTTT. It encodes CASSISRDNQPQHF.

This clonotype was detected many times. This rearrangement joins TRBV7-2 to TRBJ1-6; possible D gene TRBD1, 5 bases. Germline CDR1 is SGHTA and CDR2 is FQGNSA. The CDR3 has 15 residues. Trimming cost V 5 bases and J 6 bases, with 14 bases left between them. The CDR3: CASSMRGRINSPLHF. For the CDR3, the DNA is TGTGCCAGCAGCATGCGGGGACGGATTAATTCACCCCTCCACTTT.

The table lists this clonotype with many counts. The rearrangement joins TRBV20-1 to TRBJ2-7; D is tentatively TRBD1 or TRBD2 (7 bases each). Germline V gene sequence: CDR1 DFQATT, CDR2 SNEGSKA (reference sequence). V lost 3 bases and J 1 base, leaving 13 bases between the germline ends. This CDR3 spans 14 amino acids. The CDR3 nucleotides are TGCAGTGCTAGTGCCAGGGGGGGATCCTACGAGCAGTACTTC. It codes for CSASARGGSYEQYF.

This clonotype has ten or more counts. V is TRBV11-2 and J is TRBJ2-2, with a tentative D call TRBD2 (6 bases). Germline loops: CDR1 SGHAT, CDR2 FQNNGV. The germline V and J ends were trimmed by 5 bases and 7 bases, with 17 bases remaining between them. This CDR3 is built from 15 residues. The CDR3 loop is CASSLGRGTGGELFF. The CDR3 bases are TGTGCCAGCAGCCTAGGTCGGGGGACGGGCGGGGAGCTGTTTTTT. The whole variable domain, filled in from reference TRBV11-2 and TRBJ2-2, reads EAGVAQSPRYKIIEKRQSVAFWCNPISGHATLYWYQQILGQGPKLLIQFQNNGVVDDSQLPKDRFSAERLKGVDSTLKIQPAKLEDSAVYLCASSLGRGTGGELFFGEGSRLTVL.